This is a list of T cell receptor beta chains from one sample in a study of T cell repertoires in cytomegalovirus infection. TCRdb re-called the reads with MiXCR, one entry per CDR3 protein. The sample consists of hundreds of thousands of distinct CDR3 sequences, roughly 26% of them appearing once. The sample was CD8+ T cells from PBMCs. The receptor set was obtained from a human donor in good health (CMV status not recorded). Some clones in this sample may be carry-over from other donors' samples. Each CDR3 is given with its conserved first and last residue.

J gene: TRBJ1-2; V gene: TRBV6-2/TRBV6-3; CDR3 protein: CASGAPWTLTF
J gene: TRBJ2-7; V gene: TRBV27; CDR3 protein: CASSLEHPGGYEQYF
J gene: TRBJ2-7; V gene: TRBV7-9; CDR3 protein: CASSYGQATYEQYF
J gene: TRBJ1-5; V gene: TRBV7-8; CDR3 protein: CASWTGGFNQPQHF
J gene: TRBJ1-1; V gene: TRBV5-1; CDR3 protein: CASSLGRYLNTEAFF
J gene: TRBJ1-6; V gene: TRBV10-1; CDR3 protein: CASRDRENSPLHF
J gene: TRBJ1-1; V gene: TRBV7-6; CDR3 protein: CASSARMGGTEAFF
J gene: TRBJ1-2; V gene: TRBV28; CDR3 protein: CASAIVGTESAGYTF
J gene: TRBJ1-2; V gene: TRBV25-1; CDR3 protein: CASTPNGVYGYTF
J gene: TRBJ2-2; V gene: TRBV10-3; CDR3 protein: CAISGGGMNTGELFF
J gene: TRBJ2-3; V gene: TRBV6-5; CDR3 protein: CASSYRERLGTDTQYF
J gene: TRBJ2-1; V gene: TRBV7-3; CDR3 protein: CASSPEGLSDEQFF
J gene: TRBJ2-3; V gene: TRBV12-3/TRBV12-4; CDR3 protein: CASNGDRADTQYF
J gene: TRBJ1-1; V gene: TRBV2; CDR3 protein: CASSLGKNTGAFF
J gene: TRBJ1-4; V gene: TRBV4-1; CDR3 protein: CASSQEGAINEKLFF
J gene: TRBJ2-5; V gene: TRBV28; CDR3 protein: CASNREPQETQYF
J gene: TRBJ1-1; V gene: TRBV25-1; CDR3 protein: CASSEVHRTTEAFF
J gene: TRBJ1-1; V gene: TRBV10-3; CDR3 protein: CAIRGGLAEAFF
J gene: TRBJ1-2; V gene: TRBV29-1; CDR3 protein: CSVPGGDGYTF
J gene: TRBJ2-7; V gene: TRBV6-5; CDR3 protein: CASSYSPGQVYEQYF
J gene: TRBJ1-5; V gene: TRBV5-6; CDR3 protein: CASSLGWDDQPQHF
J gene: TRBJ1-3; V gene: TRBV7-6; CDR3 protein: CASSISQGSGNTIYF
J gene: TRBJ2-3; V gene: TRBV4-1; CDR3 protein: CASSYTHEGTDTQYF
J gene: TRBJ1-5; V gene: TRBV7-9; CDR3 protein: CASSFPFQPQHF
J gene: TRBJ2-7; V gene: TRBV14; CDR3 protein: CGSSQDSYEQYF
J gene: TRBJ2-1; V gene: TRBV2; CDR3 protein: CASSAPTGGSYNEQFF
J gene: TRBJ1-1; V gene: TRBV25-1; CDR3 protein: CASSGSGQGAYRNTEAFF
J gene: TRBJ2-1; V gene: TRBV5-1; CDR3 protein: CASSKKRGNSYNEQFF
J gene: TRBJ2-1; V gene: TRBV7-6; CDR3 protein: CASSLLAGDNEQFF
J gene: TRBJ2-1; V gene: TRBV19; CDR3 protein: CATNRDTSSYNEQFF
J gene: TRBJ2-1; V gene: TRBV25-1; CDR3 protein: CASSQRGGALYNEQFF
J gene: TRBJ2-7; V gene: TRBV2; CDR3 protein: CATSRQGSYEQYF
J gene: TRBJ1-6; V gene: TRBV7-9; CDR3 protein: CASSPSSGQGRSSPLHF
J gene: TRBJ2-1; V gene: TRBV20-1; CDR3 protein: CSARWVEQFF
J gene: TRBJ2-3; V gene: TRBV6-2/TRBV6-3; CDR3 protein: CASSSWPPEGAATDTQYF
J gene: TRBJ2-1; V gene: TRBV7-9; CDR3 protein: CASSGVGGRRYNEQFF
J gene: TRBJ1-1; V gene: TRBV27; CDR3 protein: CASSSLQGQRAEAFF
J gene: TRBJ2-5; V gene: TRBV15; CDR3 protein: CATSRLQETQYF
J gene: TRBJ1-6; V gene: TRBV19; CDR3 protein: CASSIRVVAQGLNSPLHF
J gene: TRBJ2-5; V gene: TRBV29-1; CDR3 protein: CSVGRVGAGETQYF
J gene: TRBJ1-5; V gene: TRBV6-6; CDR3 protein: CASSYSPGINQPQHF
J gene: TRBJ1-1; V gene: TRBV6-5; CDR3 protein: CASRIEPASTEAFF
J gene: TRBJ2-2; V gene: TRBV19; CDR3 protein: CASSMGHPRLSLFF
J gene: TRBJ2-1; V gene: TRBV7-6; CDR3 protein: CASSRKGPYNEQFF
J gene: TRBJ2-2; V gene: TRBV25-1; CDR3 protein: CASSERRAPNTGELFF
J gene: TRBJ2-1; V gene: TRBV11-2; CDR3 protein: CASSSGTSGGFYNEQFF
J gene: TRBJ2-7; V gene: TRBV2; CDR3 protein: CASSAGSYEQYF
J gene: TRBJ2-2; V gene: TRBV6-2/TRBV6-3; CDR3 protein: CASRTYFLGGGDTGELFF
J gene: TRBJ2-5; V gene: TRBV6-9; CDR3 protein: CASSYLGTGGLETQYF
J gene: TRBJ1-1; V gene: TRBV29-1; CDR3 protein: CSVEDTGFAEAFF
J gene: TRBJ2-7; V gene: TRBV5-4; CDR3 protein: CASSLPQGPYEQYF
J gene: TRBJ2-1; V gene: TRBV7-3; CDR3 protein: CASSASGGAGEQFF